A single sample is the source of the 5 T cell receptor beta chains below, sequenced in a study of T cells after yellow fever vaccination. TCRdb recomputed calls from the 5' RACE reads with MiXCR, one row per CDR3 protein. The table shows around 590,000 distinct CDR3 sequences, with around 12% occurring only once. Sequenced here: PBMCs, sampled on the day of the yellow fever booster vaccination. The receptors stem from a man between 25 and 39 years old who received the YFV17D yellow fever vaccine.

This clonotype was seen only a few times. The chain uses TRBV6-5 and TRBJ2-7; a weak D match, TRBD1 (6 bases). This CDR3 is 14 amino acids long. Germline CDR1 reads MNHEY; CDR2 reads SVGAGI. Trimming stripped 2 bases from V and 0 bases from J, with 8 bases between. DNA for the CDR3: TGTGCCAGCAGTTACAGGGGACACTCCTACGAGCAGTACTTC. It is translated as CASSYRGHSYEQYF.

This clonotype appeared a few times. This chain uses TRBV12-3 or TRBV12-4 with TRBJ2-7; TRBD2 aligns across 14 bases. The CDR3 is made up of 21 amino acids. Trimming cost V 4 bases and J 1 base; bases outside gene matches: 18. CDR3 DNA sequence: TGTGCCAGCAGTTCCCCCCCCGGGACTAGCGGGAGTGTAAGAGGGTCCTACGAGCAGTACTTC. The encoded protein is CASSSPPGTSGSVRGSYEQYF.

In this sample, this clonotype turned up a few times. CDR3 in DNA: TGTGCCGGGGGACGGAAGGGGGACATTCAGTACTTC. Residues: CAGGRKGDIQYF. The chain is built from TRBV7-9 and TRBJ2-4; tentatively, D is TRBD1 (6 bases). V was cut by 11 bases and J by 8 bases, with 16 bases left in between. CDR1 and CDR2 (germline): SEHNR, FQNEAQ (reference sequence). This CDR3 spans 12 amino acids.

This clonotype was recorded many times. This chain connects TRBV5-1 to TRBJ2-1; 7 nucleotides match TRBD1. V gave up 4 bases and J gave up 9 bases; unmatched junction bases: 4. Germline V CDR1 and CDR2: SGHRS, YFSETQ. The length of the CDR3 is 12 residues. The CDR3: CASSIGQVEQFF. The DNA of the CDR3 is TGCGCCAGCAGCATCGGACAGGTTGAGCAGTTCTTC.

This chain links TRBV2 with TRBJ1-5; tentative D call: TRBD1 (5 bases). The CDR3 runs 14 residues. The V gene lost 6 bases and the J gene lost 1 base, with 10 bases spanning the gap. Germline assignment: CDR1 SNHLY and CDR2 FYNNEI. CDR3 region: CASRGDLSNQPQHF. Here the CDR3 DNA reads TGTGCCAGCAGGGGGGATTTAAGCAATCAGCCCCAGCATTTT.